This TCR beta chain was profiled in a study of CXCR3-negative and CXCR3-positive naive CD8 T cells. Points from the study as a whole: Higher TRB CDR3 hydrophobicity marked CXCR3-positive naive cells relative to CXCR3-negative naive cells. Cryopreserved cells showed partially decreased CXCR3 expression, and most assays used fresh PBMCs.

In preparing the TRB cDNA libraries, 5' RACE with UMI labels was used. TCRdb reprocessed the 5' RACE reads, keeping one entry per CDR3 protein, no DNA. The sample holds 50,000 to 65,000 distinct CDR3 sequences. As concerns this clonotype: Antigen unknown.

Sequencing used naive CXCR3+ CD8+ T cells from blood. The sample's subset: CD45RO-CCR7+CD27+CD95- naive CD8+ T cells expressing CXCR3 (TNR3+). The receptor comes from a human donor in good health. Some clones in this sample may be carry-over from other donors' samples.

This CDR3 reads CSALGGQVTEQYF. The rearrangement uses TRBV29-1 and TRBJ2-7; TCRdb names TRBD1, which stays unverified in the absence of DNA. CDR1 is SQVTM and CDR2 is ANQGSEA in the germline V gene. CDR3 length: 13 amino acids.